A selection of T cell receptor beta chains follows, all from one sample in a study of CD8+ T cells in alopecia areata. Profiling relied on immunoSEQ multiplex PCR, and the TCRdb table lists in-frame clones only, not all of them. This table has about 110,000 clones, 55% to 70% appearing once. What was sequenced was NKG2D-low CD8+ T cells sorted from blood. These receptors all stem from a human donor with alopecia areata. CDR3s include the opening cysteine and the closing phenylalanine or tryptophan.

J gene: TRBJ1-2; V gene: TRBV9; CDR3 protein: CASSGYRDDNYGYTF
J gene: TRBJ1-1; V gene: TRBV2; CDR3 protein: CARRNLNTEAFF
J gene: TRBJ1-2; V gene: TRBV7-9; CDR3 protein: CASTGNRYGYTF
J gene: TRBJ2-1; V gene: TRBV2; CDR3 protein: CASTGPPTGDNEQFF
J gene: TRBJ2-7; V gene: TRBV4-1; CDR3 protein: CASSQGAGNPYEQYF
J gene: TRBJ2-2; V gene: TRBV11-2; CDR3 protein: CASSLNGQSLVTGELFF
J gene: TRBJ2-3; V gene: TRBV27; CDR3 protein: CASSWASGYTDTQYF
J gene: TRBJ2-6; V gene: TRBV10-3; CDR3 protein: CATLTPTGSSSGANVLTF
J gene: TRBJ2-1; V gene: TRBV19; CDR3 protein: CASSMNQRGQFF
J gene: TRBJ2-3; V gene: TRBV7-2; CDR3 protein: CASSPGSRVTDTQYF
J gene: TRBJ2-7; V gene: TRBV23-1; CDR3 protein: CASSSPPISGTSYEQYF
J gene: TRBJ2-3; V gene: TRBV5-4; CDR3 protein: CASRAGSTPDTQYF
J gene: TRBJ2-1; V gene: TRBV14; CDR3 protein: CASSQDSRYYNEQFF
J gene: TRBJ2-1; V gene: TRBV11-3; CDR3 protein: CASSPIEPTPNEQFF
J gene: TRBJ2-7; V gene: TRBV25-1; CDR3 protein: CASSPSGRYEQYF
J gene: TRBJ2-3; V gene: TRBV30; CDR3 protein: CAWSSSGSTDTQYF
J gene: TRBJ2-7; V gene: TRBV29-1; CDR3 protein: CSAEYPPSYEQYF
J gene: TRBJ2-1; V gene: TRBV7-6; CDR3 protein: CASSLIRPASYNEQFF
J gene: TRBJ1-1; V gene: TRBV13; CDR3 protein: CASSLGQGEAFF
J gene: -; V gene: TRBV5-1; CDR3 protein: CASSSTGLAGGTYEQYF
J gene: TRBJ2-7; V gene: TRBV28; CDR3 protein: CASSLPRQGNEQYF
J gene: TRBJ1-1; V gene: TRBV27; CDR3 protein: CASSSGQGLKTAEAFF
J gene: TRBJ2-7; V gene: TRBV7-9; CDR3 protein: CASSSSRDTTTYEQYF
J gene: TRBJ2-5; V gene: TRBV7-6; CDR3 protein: CASSPVTAQETQYF
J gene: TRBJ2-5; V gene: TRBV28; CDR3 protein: CASSPPPGQLKETQYF
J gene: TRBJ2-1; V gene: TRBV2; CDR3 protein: CAAKGSGGYNEQFF
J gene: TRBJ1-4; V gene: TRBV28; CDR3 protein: CATKTATNEKLFF
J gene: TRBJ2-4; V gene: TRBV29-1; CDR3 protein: CSVDPLGVAKNIQYF
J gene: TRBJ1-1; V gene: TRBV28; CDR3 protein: CASSFLSTEAFF
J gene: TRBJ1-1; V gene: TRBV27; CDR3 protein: CASSSSPPQRDTEAFF
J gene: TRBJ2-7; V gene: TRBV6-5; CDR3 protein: CASSYRQGIYEQYF
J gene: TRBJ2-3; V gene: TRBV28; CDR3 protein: CASGPFLATLLAGGSDTQYF
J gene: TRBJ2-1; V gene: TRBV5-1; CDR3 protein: CASRAGYNEQFF
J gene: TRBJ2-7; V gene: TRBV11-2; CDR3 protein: CASSSKGDGKTYEQYF
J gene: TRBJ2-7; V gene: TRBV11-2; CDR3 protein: CASSLGAGSSYEQYF
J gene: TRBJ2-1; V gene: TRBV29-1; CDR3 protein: CSVWGNADPFNEQFF
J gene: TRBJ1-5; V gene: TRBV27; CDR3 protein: CASSFWGQPQHF
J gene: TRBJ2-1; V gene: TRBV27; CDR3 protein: CASSLSAGYNEQFF
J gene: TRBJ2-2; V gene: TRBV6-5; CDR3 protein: CASSQQRRHTGELFF
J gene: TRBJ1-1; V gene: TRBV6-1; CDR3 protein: CASSWGGVSEAFF